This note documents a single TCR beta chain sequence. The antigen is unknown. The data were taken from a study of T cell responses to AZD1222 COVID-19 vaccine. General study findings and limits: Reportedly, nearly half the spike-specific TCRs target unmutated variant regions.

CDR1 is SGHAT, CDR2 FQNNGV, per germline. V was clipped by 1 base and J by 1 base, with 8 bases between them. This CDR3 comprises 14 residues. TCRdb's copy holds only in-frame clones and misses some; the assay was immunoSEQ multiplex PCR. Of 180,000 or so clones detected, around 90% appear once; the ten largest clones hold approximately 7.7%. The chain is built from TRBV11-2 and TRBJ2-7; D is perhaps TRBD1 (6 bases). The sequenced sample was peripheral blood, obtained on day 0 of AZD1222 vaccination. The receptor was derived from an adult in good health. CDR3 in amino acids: CASSLVGGSYEQYF. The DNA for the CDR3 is TGTGCCAGCAGCTTAGTAGGGGGTTCCTACGAGCAGTACTTC.